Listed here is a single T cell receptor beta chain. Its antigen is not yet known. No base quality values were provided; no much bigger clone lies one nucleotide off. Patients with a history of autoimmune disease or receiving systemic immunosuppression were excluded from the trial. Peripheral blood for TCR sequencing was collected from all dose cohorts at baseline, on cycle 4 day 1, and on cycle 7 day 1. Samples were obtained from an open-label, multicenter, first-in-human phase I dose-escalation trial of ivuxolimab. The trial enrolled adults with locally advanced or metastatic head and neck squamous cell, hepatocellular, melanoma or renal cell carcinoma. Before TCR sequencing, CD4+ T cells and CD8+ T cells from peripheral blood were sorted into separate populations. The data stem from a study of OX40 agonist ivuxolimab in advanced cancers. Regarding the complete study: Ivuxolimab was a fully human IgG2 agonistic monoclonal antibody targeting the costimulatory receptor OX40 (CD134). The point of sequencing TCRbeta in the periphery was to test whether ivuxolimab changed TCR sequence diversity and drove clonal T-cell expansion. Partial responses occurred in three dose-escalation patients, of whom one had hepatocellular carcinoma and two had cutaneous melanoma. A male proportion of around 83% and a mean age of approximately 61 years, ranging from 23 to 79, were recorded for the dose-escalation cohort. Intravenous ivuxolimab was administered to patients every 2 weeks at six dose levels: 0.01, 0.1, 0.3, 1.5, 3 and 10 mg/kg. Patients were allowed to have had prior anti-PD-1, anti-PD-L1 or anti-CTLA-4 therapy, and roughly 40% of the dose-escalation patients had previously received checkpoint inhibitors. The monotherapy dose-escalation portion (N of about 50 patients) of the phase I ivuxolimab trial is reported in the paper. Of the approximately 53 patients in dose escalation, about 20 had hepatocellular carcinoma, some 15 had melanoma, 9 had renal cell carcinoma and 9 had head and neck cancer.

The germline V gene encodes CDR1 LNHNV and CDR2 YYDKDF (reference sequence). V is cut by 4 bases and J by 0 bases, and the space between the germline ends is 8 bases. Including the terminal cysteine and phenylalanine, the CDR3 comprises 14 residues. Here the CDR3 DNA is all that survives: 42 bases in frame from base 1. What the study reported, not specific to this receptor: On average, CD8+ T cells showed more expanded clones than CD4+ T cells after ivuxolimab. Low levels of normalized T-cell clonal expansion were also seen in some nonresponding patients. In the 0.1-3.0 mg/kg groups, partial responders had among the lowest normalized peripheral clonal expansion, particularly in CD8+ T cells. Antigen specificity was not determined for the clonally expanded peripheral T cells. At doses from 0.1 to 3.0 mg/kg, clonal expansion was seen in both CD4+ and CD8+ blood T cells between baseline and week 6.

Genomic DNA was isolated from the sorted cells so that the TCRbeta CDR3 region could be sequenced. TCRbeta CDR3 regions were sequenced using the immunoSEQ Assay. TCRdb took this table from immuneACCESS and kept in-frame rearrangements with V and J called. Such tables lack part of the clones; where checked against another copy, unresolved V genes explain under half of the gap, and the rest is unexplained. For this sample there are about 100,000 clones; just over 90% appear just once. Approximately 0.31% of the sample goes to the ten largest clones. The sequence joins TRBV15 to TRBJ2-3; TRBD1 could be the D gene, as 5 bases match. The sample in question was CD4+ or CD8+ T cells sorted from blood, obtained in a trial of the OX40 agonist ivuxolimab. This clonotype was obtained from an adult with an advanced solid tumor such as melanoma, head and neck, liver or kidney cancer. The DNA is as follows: TGTGCCACCAGCACTTGGGGCAGCACAGATACGCAGTATTTT. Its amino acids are CATSTWGSTDTQYF.